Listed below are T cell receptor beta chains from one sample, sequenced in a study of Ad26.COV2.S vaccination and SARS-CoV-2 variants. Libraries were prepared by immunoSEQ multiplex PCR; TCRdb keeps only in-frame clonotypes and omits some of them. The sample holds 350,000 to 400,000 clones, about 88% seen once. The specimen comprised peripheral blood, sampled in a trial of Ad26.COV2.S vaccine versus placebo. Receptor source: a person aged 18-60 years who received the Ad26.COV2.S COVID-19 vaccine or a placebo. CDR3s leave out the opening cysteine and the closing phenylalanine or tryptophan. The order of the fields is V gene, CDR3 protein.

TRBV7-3,ASSPQQGRNTGELF
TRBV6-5,ASSYLAGSTDTQY
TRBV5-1,ASSSGNTGELF
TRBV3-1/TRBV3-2,ASSRGTVNSGANVLT
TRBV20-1,SARTYEQY
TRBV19,ASSIIAGTGSGYT
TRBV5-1,ASSLYDTQY
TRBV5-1,ASSLGSYNSPLH
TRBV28,ASYKNTEAF
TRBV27,ASSLSWGSREKLF
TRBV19,ASSPGQSSYEQY
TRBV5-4,ASSRDLGTEAF
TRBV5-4,ASSLEGGSSYNSPLH
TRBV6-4,ASKLQSANTGELF
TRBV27,ASNRGTDTQY
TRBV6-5,ASSYSGGISGNTIY
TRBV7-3,ASSPGGQDTQY
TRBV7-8,ASSAMMRGSGNTIY
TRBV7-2,ASSFPDSLRGYTQY
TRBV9,ASSPKTSGRFGEQF
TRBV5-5,ASSLWDRGLASYEQY
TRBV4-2,ASSLYVGEAGDIQY
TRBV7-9,ASSLPGGFSYEQY
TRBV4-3,ASSQTGYEQY
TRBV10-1,ASSEIGVGGLYNEQF
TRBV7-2,ASSSLPGQGTDTQY
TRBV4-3,ASSQVFQGTQPQH
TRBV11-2,ASSSIRQETQY